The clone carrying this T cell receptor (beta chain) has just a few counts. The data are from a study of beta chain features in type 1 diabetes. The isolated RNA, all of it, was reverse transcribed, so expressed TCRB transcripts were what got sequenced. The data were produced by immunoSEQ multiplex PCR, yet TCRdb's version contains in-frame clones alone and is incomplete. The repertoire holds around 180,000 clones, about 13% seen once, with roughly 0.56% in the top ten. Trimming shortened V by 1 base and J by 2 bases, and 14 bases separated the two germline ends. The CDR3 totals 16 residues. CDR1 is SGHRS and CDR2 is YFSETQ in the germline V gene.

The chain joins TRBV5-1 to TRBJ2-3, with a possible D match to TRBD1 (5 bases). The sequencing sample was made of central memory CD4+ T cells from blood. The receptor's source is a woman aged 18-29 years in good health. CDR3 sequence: CASSLLSGPNTDTQYF. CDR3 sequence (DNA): TGCGCCAGCAGCTTGCTCTCAGGGCCCAACACAGATACGCAGTATTTT.